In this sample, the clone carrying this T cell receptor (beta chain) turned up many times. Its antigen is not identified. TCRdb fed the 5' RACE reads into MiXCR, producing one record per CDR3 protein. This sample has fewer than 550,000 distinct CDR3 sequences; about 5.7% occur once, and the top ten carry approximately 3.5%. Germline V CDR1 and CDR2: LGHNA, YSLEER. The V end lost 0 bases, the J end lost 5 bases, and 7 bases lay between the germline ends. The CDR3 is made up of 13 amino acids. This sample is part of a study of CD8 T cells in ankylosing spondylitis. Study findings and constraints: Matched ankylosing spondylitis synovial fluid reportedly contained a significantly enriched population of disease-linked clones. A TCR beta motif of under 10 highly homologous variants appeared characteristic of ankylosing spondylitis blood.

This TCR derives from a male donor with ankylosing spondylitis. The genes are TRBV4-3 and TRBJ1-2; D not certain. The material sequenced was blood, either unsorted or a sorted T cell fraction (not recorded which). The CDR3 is CASSQEPLYGYTF. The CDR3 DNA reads TGCGCCAGCAGCCAAGAACCGTTGTATGGCTACACCTTC.